The 27 T cell receptor beta chains given below trace back to one sample, sequenced in a study of beta chain features in type 1 diabetes. All of the isolated RNA was reverse transcribed, so expressed TCRB transcripts were sequenced. TCRdb's table, derived via immunoSEQ multiplex PCR, lists solely in-frame clones and lacks some. The sample records approximately 470,000 clones, about 32% being singletons. The specimen sequenced was naive CD4+ T cells from blood. The origin of the receptors is a man younger than 35 in good health.

V and J are TRBV19 and TRBJ2-4; 9 bases fit TRBD1. The CDR3 is 14 residues long. Germline V gene lookup returns CDR1 LNHDA and CDR2 SQIVND (reference sequence). J was trimmed by 7 bases and V by 5 bases; bases with no gene match: 6. The CDR3: CASSPTGTGNIQYF. CDR3 nucleotide sequence: TGTGCCAGTAGTCCGACCGGGACAGGGAACATTCAGTACTTC. Full variable domain (rest looked up from reference TRBV19 and TRBJ2-4): DGGITQSPKYLFRKEGQNVTLSCEQNLNHDAMYWYRQDPGQGLRLIYYSQIVNDFQKGDIAEGYSVSREKKESFPLTVTSAQKNPTAFYLCASSPTGTGNIQYFGAGTRLSVL.

The rearrangement links TRBV29-1 to TRBJ2-7; 8 nucleotides align to TRBD1. Per germline, CDR1 SQVTM and CDR2 ANQGSEA. This CDR3 region has 13 residues. J lost 7 bases, V lost 7 bases, and 12 bases had no gene match. In DNA form, the CDR3 reads TGCAGCGGAGGGACAGGTGGGCAGGGGGAGCAGTACTTC. Protein sequence: CSGGTGGQGEQYF.

As for this clone: Other DNA sequences of this sample code for an identical CDR3. The chain links TRBV2 to TRBJ2-5; no definite D call. Trimming took 2 bases from V and 5 from J, leaving 6 bases between them. Per the germline V gene, CDR1 is SNHLY and CDR2 is FYNNEI. The CDR3 loop spans 12 amino acids. The CDR3 region has the DNA TGTGCCAGCAGTGAACGAAGGGAGACCCAGTACTTC. It is translated as CASSERRETQYF.

This clone was detected only a few times. V and J are TRBV28 and TRBJ2-1; D call uncertain. The V gene lost 6 bases and the J gene lost 0 bases, with 15 bases spanning the gap. The CDR3 is 16 amino acids. Germline lookup yields CDR1 MDHEN and CDR2 SYDVKM. Here the CDR3 reads CASSPLWGSSYNEQFF. As DNA, the CDR3 is TGTGCCAGCAGCCCTCTCTGGGGTAGCTCCTACAATGAGCAGTTCTTC.

V gene TRBV28 combines with J gene TRBJ2-4, with 7 bases matching TRBD1. V lost 7 bases and J lost 6; bases outside the gene matches: 9. There are 14 residues in the CDR3. Germline assignment: CDR1 MDHEN and CDR2 SYDVKM. The CDR3 sequence is CASISTGSGNIQYF. In DNA, the CDR3 is TGTGCCAGCATCTCGACAGGGTCTGGAAACATTCAGTACTTC. Drawing the rest from reference TRBV28 and TRBJ2-4, the complete variable domain is DVKVTQSSRYLVKRTGEKVFLECVQDMDHENMFWYRQDPGLGLRLIYFSYDVKMKEKGDIPEGYSVSREKKERFSLILESASTNQTSMYLCASISTGSGNIQYFGAGTRLSVL.

V gene TRBV30 combines with J gene TRBJ2-4; 7 bases fit TRBD1. The ends lost 7 bases at V and 7 bases at J; junction bases unmatched: 10. Looked up from germline, CDR1 is GTSNPN and CDR2 is SVGIG (reference sequence). This CDR3 has 13 amino acids. The CDR3 DNA sequence: TGTGCCTATAAGGGGGCCCTGCAGAACATTCAGTACTTC. Encoded protein: CAYKGALQNIQYF.

This clone was observed a handful of times. The CDR3 protein is CASSETQDTQYF. In DNA, the CDR3 is TGTGCCAGCAGTGAAACCCAGGATACGCAGTATTTT. The J gene is TRBJ2-3, the V gene TRBV2; D uncertain. V was shortened by 2 bases and J by 6 bases, with 6 bases between the two germline ends. CDR1 is SNHLY and CDR2 is FYNNEI in the germline V gene. This CDR3 is built from 12 residues.

This clone was detected a few times. The chain has TRBV5-1 and TRBJ2-7; 7 bases match TRBD1. Trimming at V came to 0 bases and at J to 4 bases, leaving 4 bases not matched to a gene. Germline V gene lookup returns CDR1 SGHRS and CDR2 YFSETQ. The CDR3 has 14 amino acids. The chain's CDR3 is CASSLARGIYEQYF. CDR3 DNA sequence: TGCGCCAGCAGCTTGGCCAGGGGGATATACGAGCAGTACTTC.

This clone was picked up one time. The chain employs TRBV7-2 and TRBJ2-1; 7 bases match TRBD1. There are 15 residues in the CDR3. CDR1 is SGHTA, CDR2 FQGNSA, per germline. Germline trimming cut 1 base from V and 7 bases from J; bases unmatched to any gene: 7. CDR3 protein: CASSLERGGANEQFF. CDR3 sequence (DNA): TGTGCCAGCAGCTTAGAGCGAGGGGGCGCGAATGAGCAGTTCTTC. The whole variable domain, remainder taken from reference TRBV7-2 and TRBJ2-1, is GAGVSQSPSNKVTEKGKDVELRCDPISGHTALYWYRQSLGQGLEFLIYFQGNSAPDKSGLPSDRFSAERTGGSVSTLTIQRTQQEDSAVYLCASSLERGGANEQFFGPGTRLTVL.

This clone was recorded a few times. The rearrangement joins TRBV29-1 to TRBJ2-1, with 16 bases aligning to TRBD2. Per germline, CDR1 SQVTM and CDR2 ANQGSEA. The CDR3 sequence is 18 residues long. V shed 6 bases and J 0 bases; nucleotides not matched to a gene: 8. The CDR3 coding sequence is TGCAGCGTCGAGGGACTAGCGGGAGGGACCCTCTCCTACAATGAGCAGTTCTTC. Amino acids: CSVEGLAGGTLSYNEQFF.

A few counts support this clone. The chain recombines TRBV29-1 with TRBJ1-2; TRBD1 matches 12 bases. Per the germline V gene, CDR1 is SQVTM and CDR2 is ANQGSEA. The CDR3 contains 14 residues. The trim removed 4 bases at V and 7 bases at J, leaving 7 bases unmatched. The DNA for the CDR3 is TGCAGCGTTGCAGGGACAGGGGGCGGTTTTGGCTACACCTTC. This encodes CSVAGTGGGFGYTF.

DNA of the CDR3: TGTGCCATCAGTGAGTCTCTATTAGAGACCCAGTACTTC. It codes for CAISESLLETQYF. The chain is built from TRBV10-3 and TRBJ2-5; no firm D call. The V end was cut by 0 bases, the J end by 4 bases, with 6 bases between. This CDR3 comprises 13 residues. The germline gives CDR1 ENHRY, CDR2 SYGVKD.

The chain links TRBV29-1 to TRBJ1-1, with D hard to call. V shed 1 base and J shed 8 bases, with 8 bases lying between them. The CDR3 length is 11 residues. The germline gives CDR1 SQVTM, CDR2 ANQGSEA. CDR3 in amino acids: CSVEGRLEAFF. The CDR3 DNA reads TGCAGCGTTGAAGGGAGGCTCGAAGCTTTCTTT.

The CDR3 DNA reads as TGCAGCGTCCCGGCCGCAGGGTGGGGTAACTATGGCTACACCTTC. Its protein product is CSVPAAGWGNYGYTF. The chain couples TRBV29-1 to TRBJ1-2; D perhaps matches TRBD1 (5 bases). Germline loops: CDR1 SQVTM, CDR2 ANQGSEA. CDR3 size: 15 residues. V was clipped by 6 bases and J by 1 base, with 18 bases between them. Full variable domain (rest looked up from reference TRBV29-1 and TRBJ1-2): SAVISQKPSRDICQRGTSLTIQCQVDSQVTMMFWYRQQPGQSLTLIATANQGSEATYESGFVIDKFPISRPNLTFSTLTVSNMSPEDSSIYLCSVPAAGWGNYGYTFGSGTRLTVV.

This chain joins TRBV19 and TRBJ2-3, with a possible D match to TRBD2 (6 bases). The germline CDR1 and CDR2 sequences are LNHDA and SQIVND (reference sequence). V was cut by 1 base and J by 0 bases, with 11 bases left in between. The CDR3 spans 16 residues. The chain's CDR3 is CASSIVGGLSTDTQYF. In nucleotides, the CDR3 is TGTGCCAGTAGTATAGTGGGGGGTCTCAGCACAGATACGCAGTATTTT.

This chain links TRBV7-9 with TRBJ2-1, with 10 bases lining up with TRBD1. The V and J ends lost 4 bases and 7 bases, in that order; junction bases with no gene match: 7. The CDR3 length is 15 residues. CDR1 SEHNR and CDR2 FQNEAQ come from the germline V gene (reference sequence). Written as DNA, the CDR3 is TGTGCCAGCAGCTCATGGACAGGGGGGATGAATGAGCAGTTCTTC. Protein product: CASSSWTGGMNEQFF.

This chain joins TRBV5-6 and TRBJ2-5; D assignment may be TRBD1 or TRBD2 (6 bases each). Trimming shortened V by 1 base and J by 5 bases, and 12 bases separated the two germline ends. Germline V gene lookup returns CDR1 SGHDT and CDR2 YYEEEE. CDR3 length: 14 amino acids. DNA of the CDR3: TGTGCCAGCAGCTTGTGGGGGGCCTCGGAGACCCAGTACTTC. This codes for CASSLWGASETQYF.

This chain joins TRBV30 and TRBJ1-5, with D maybe TRBD1 (6 bases). The V end lost 1 base, the J end lost 7 bases, and 8 bases lay between the germline ends. Germline V gives CDR1 GTSNPN, CDR2 SVGIG (reference sequence). The CDR3 spans 12 residues. CDR3 in DNA: TGTGCCTGGAGTGCAGGGGCCCAGCCCCAGCATTTT. Translating it yields CAWSAGAQPQHF.

This clone occurred a few times. V is TRBV5-1 and J is TRBJ2-5; D may match TRBD1 or TRBD2 (6 bases each). The CDR3 has 12 residues. Trimming took off 2 bases at V and 9 bases at J, with 11 bases between the two ends. From germline, CDR1 is SGHRS and CDR2 YFSETQ. CDR3 coding DNA: TGCGCCAGCAGCTTAACAGGGAGGCCCCAGTACTTC. It yields the protein CASSLTGRPQYF.

Comments on this clone: The sample carries other DNA sequences with the same CDR3. The V call is TRBV27, the J call TRBJ2-3; 14 bases align to TRBD2. Per germline, CDR1 MNHEY and CDR2 SMNVEV (reference sequence). The CDR3 covers 13 residues. With 8 bases clipped from V and 6 bases from J, the junction kept 1 base outside the gene matches. The CDR3 here is CASRTSGRDTQYF. CDR3 nucleotide sequence: TGTGCCAGCCGGACTAGCGGGAGGGATACGCAGTATTTT.

A single count supports this clone. The chain joins TRBV4-1 to TRBJ2-1, with a tentative D call TRBD2 (5 bases). V was pared by 0 bases and J by 10 bases, with 10 bases between. The CDR3 length is 13 residues. CDR1 and CDR2 from the germline V gene are MGHRA and YSYEKL. CDR3 sequence: CASSQDQRREQFF. CDR3 coding DNA: TGCGCCAGCAGCCAAGATCAGCGGAGGGAGCAGTTCTTC.

The chain carries TRBV5-6 and TRBJ2-4; maybe TRBD1 (6 bases). Germline values: CDR1 SGHDT, CDR2 YYEEEE. The CDR3 covers 14 residues. Trimming left V 4 bases short and J 7 bases short, with 15 bases between. The CDR3, as DNA: TGTGCCAGCAGCGGGCGGCAGGGGTTGAACATTCAGTACTTC. It specifies CASSGRQGLNIQYF. The whole variable domain, remainder taken from reference TRBV5-6 and TRBJ2-4, is DAGVTQSPTHLIKTRGQQVTLRCSPKSGHDTVSWYQQALGQGPQFIFQYYEEEERQRGNFPDRFSGHQFPNYSSELNVNALLLGDSALYLCASSGRQGLNIQYFGAGTRLSVL.

A few counts support this clone. The chain couples TRBV30 to TRBJ2-1; perhaps TRBD1 as D (6 bases). Germline V CDR1 and CDR2: GTSNPN, SVGIG (reference sequence). Trimming shortened V by 0 bases and J by 13 bases, and 10 bases separated the two germline ends. This CDR3 has 11 residues. CDR3 sequence reads: CAWSVWGPQFF. The CDR3 region has the DNA TGTGCCTGGAGTGTATGGGGGCCACAGTTCTTC.

This chain connects TRBV18 to TRBJ2-1, with D unresolved. This CDR3 has 13 amino acids. The germline V and J ends were trimmed by 9 bases and 2 bases, with 11 bases remaining between them. Germline V gene sequence: CDR1 KGHSH, CDR2 LQKENI. CDR3 bases: TGTGCCAGTCTGCCAGGACCCTACAATGAGCAGTTCTTC. Its translation: CASLPGPYNEQFF.

This clone was picked up a small number of times. In the same sample, other DNA sequences code for this CDR3. This chain connects TRBV7-2 to TRBJ1-2, with D unclear. The CDR3 loop spans 13 amino acids. The ends were cut back, 1 base at V and 4 bases at J, with 7 bases in the middle. Germline V gene lookup returns CDR1 SGHTA and CDR2 FQGNSA. CDR3 amino acids: CASSLVQSYGYTF. The CDR3 nucleotides read TGTGCCAGCAGCTTAGTACAAAGCTATGGCTACACCTTC.

In this sample, this clone turned up a few times. The CDR3 DNA reads as TGTGCCAGCAGCTTATTTGGGAGTAGGTACCAAGAGACCCAGTACTTC. Its translation is CASSLFGSRYQETQYF. V and J are TRBV7-2 and TRBJ2-5; the D gene is possibly TRBD2 (5 bases). The germline V gene has CDR1 SGHTA and CDR2 FQGNSA. The ends were cut back, 2 bases at V and 0 bases at J, with 13 bases in the middle. The CDR3 is 16 amino acids.

The V and J genes are TRBV7-9 and TRBJ2-1; D is uncertain. The V gene's germline CDR1 is SEHNR and CDR2 FQNEAQ (reference sequence). V dropped 0 bases and J dropped 12 bases, with 12 bases sitting between them. There are 13 residues in the CDR3. CDR3 sequence reads: CASSLAPLGGQFF. CDR3 sequence (DNA): TGTGCCAGCAGCTTAGCGCCTCTGGGTGGGCAGTTCTTC.